This TCR beta chain was sequenced during a study of regulatory T cells in long-lasting Graves disease. Broader study findings: More public clonotypes were shared by persistent patients (about 2,700) than by new patients (roughly 930).

From germline, CDR1 is MDHEN and CDR2 SYDVKM. This CDR3 spans 17 amino acids. With 7 bases removed from V and 0 bases from J, the gap between germline ends came to 16 bases. Time point described: persistent/refractory GD, antithyroid drugs over 5 years with positive TRAb. The authors made the TCR library using RNA they extracted from PBMCs. In its sample, this clonotype was seen a few times. Its matching antigen is unknown. Researchers made TCR beta libraries by using iRepertoire HTBI primers and running Arm-PCR on CDR3 regions. TCRdb reprocessed the multiplex PCR reads via MiXCR and lists one record per CDR3 protein. Of a few hundred thousand distinct CDR3 sequences detected, roughly 25% appear once; the ten largest clones hold about 29%.

The J gene is TRBJ2-6, the V gene TRBV28; D is ambiguous. The sequence was collected from a woman aged 40 to 50 with Graves disease. Sequencing was performed on peripheral blood mononuclear cells (PBMCs), taken when the disease was refractory, from a patient treated with antithyroid drugs. This chain's CDR3 is CASKLGRWGSGANVLTF. In nucleotides, the CDR3 is TGTGCCAGCAAGCTCGGCAGGTGGGGCTCTGGGGCCAACGTCCTGACTTTC. Full variable domain (outside the CDR3, taken from reference TRBV28 and TRBJ2-6): DVKVTQSSRYLVKRTGEKVFLECVQDMDHENMFWYRQDPGLGLRLIYFSYDVKMKEKGDIPEGYSVSREKKERFSLILESASTNQTSMYLCASKLGRWGSGANVLTFGAGSRLTVL.